A single T cell receptor (beta chain) is shown here with its context. Original processing methods: By means of reference gene primer amplification, nucleated cell counts were estimated. Produced via immunoSEQ multiplex PCR; TCRdb's table is partial and in-frame only. The V and J calls and the clone size are those of that table, but D and trimming were determined from the DNA. Among 150,000 to 200,000 clones listed, over 65% were seen once. The J segment lost 4 bases and the V segment lost 4 bases, leaving 5 bases of the junction unmatched. This CDR3 comprises 14 residues. Per the germline V gene, CDR1 is MNHEY and CDR2 is SMNVEV (reference sequence). The sample is drawn from a study of blood T cell repertoires in COVID-19. About the research overall: Researchers got acute and convalescent COVID-19 samples from the United States, Italy and Spain.

The chain has TRBV27 and TRBJ1-1; 8 bases map to TRBD1. The receptor comes from a man aged 60 to 75 with acute or convalescent COVID-19. The source material was peripheral blood. CDR3 region: CASSSTGAGTEAFF. The CDR3 DNA is TGTGCCAGCAGTTCGACAGGGGCCGGCACTGAAGCTTTCTTT.